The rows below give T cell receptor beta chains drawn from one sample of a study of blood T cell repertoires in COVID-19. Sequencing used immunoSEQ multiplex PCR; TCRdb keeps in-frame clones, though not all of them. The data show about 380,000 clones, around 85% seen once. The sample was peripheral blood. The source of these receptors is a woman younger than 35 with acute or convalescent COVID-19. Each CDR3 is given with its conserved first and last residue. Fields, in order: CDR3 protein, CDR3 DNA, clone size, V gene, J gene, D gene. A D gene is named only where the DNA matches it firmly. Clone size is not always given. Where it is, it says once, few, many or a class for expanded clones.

CDR3: CSVEDPGYSYEQYF; DNA: TGCAGCGTTGAAGACCCCGGTTACTCCTACGAGCAGTACTTC; size: -; V: TRBV29-1; J: TRBJ2-7; D: -
CDR3: CAWSSKGLYNQPQHF; DNA: TGTGCCTGGAGTTCCAAGGGGTTATACAATCAGCCCCAGCATTTT; size: few; V: TRBV30; J: TRBJ1-5; D: -
CDR3: CASSLGTGKGDTDTQYF; DNA: TGCGCCAGCAGCTTGGGAACAGGGAAAGGGGACACAGATACGCAGTATTTT; size: -; V: TRBV5-1; J: TRBJ2-3; D: -
CDR3: CASSLERGPNPIYTF; DNA: TGTGCCAGCAGCTTAGAGAGGGGGCCGAACCCGATCTACACCTTC; size: -; V: TRBV13; J: TRBJ1-2; D: TRBD1
CDR3: CASSNNFRGEGGYTF; DNA: TGTGCCAGCAGCAACAACTTTCGGGGGGAGGGTGGCTACACCTTC; size: -; V: TRBV7-9; J: TRBJ1-2; D: -
CDR3: CASFSGSSYNEQFF; DNA: TGTGCCAGCTTTAGCGGGAGCTCCTACAATGAGCAGTTCTTC; size: -; V: TRBV28; J: TRBJ2-1; D: TRBD2
CDR3: CASGLVQGGNQPQHF; DNA: TGTGCTAGTGGTTTGGTACAGGGCGGCAATCAGCCCCAGCATTTT; size: -; V: TRBV12-5; J: TRBJ1-5; D: -
CDR3: CASSPPMVSTFTEAFF; DNA: TGTGCCAGCAGCCCCCCGATGGTATCGACTTTCACTGAAGCTTTCTTT; size: -; V: TRBV3-1/TRBV3-2; J: TRBJ1-1; D: -
CDR3: CARTGRANTEAFF; DNA: TGTGCCAGGACAGGCAGGGCGAACACTGAAGCTTTCTTT; size: -; V: TRBV19; J: TRBJ1-1; D: -
CDR3: CASIGEGLIGYTF; DNA: TGTGCCAGCATTGGGGAGGGGCTGATTGGCTACACCTTC; size: once; V: TRBV7-8; J: TRBJ1-2; D: -
CDR3: CASIGGVGTEAFF; DNA: TGTGCCAGCATCGGGGGGGTCGGGACTGAAGCTTTCTTT; size: -; V: TRBV2; J: TRBJ1-1; D: -
CDR3: CASSPRTENPSGYTF; DNA: TGCGCCAGCAGCCCGAGGACTGAAAATCCAAGTGGCTACACCTTC; size: -; V: TRBV5-1; J: TRBJ1-2; D: -
CDR3: CAWRRRLGGDTQYF; DNA: TGTGCCTGGAGACGCCGCTTGGGGGGAGATACGCAGTATTTT; size: -; V: TRBV30; J: TRBJ2-3; D: -
CDR3: CASSQVRGTSGSVGDTQYF; DNA: TGCGCCAGCAGCCAAGTCCGGGGGACTAGCGGGAGTGTGGGGGATACGCAGTATTTT; size: -; V: TRBV4-1; J: TRBJ2-3; D: TRBD2
CDR3: CASSWQGETQYF; DNA: TGTGCCAGCAGTTGGCAGGGAGAGACCCAGTACTTC; size: -; V: TRBV6-5; J: TRBJ2-5; D: -
CDR3: CASSSWGASGYNEQFF; DNA: TGTGCCAGCAGCTCCTGGGGGGCTAGCGGCTACAATGAGCAGTTCTTC; size: once; V: TRBV5-6; J: TRBJ2-1; D: -
CDR3: CASRSGTSGEQYF; DNA: TGTGCCAGCAGGTCCGGGACTAGCGGGGAGCAGTACTTC; size: few; V: TRBV7-7; J: TRBJ2-7; D: TRBD2
CDR3: CASNTGYGTEAFF; DNA: TGTGCCAGCAACACCGGGTATGGCACTGAAGCTTTCTTT; size: once; V: TRBV2; J: TRBJ1-1; D: -
CDR3: CASSVQGNYGYTF; DNA: TGTGCCAGCAGTGTACAGGGGAACTATGGCTACACCTTC; size: once; V: TRBV12-3/TRBV12-4; J: TRBJ1-2; D: TRBD1
CDR3: CASSLDGTGDYEQYF; DNA: TGTGCCAGCAGCTTAGACGGGACAGGGGACTACGAGCAGTACTTC; size: once; V: TRBV11-2; J: TRBJ2-7; D: TRBD1
CDR3: CASSRDRVGTEAFF; DNA: TGTGCCAGCAGCAGAGACAGGGTAGGAACTGAAGCTTTCTTT; size: -; V: TRBV6-4; J: TRBJ1-1; D: TRBD1
CDR3: CATSDRTSGRNEQFF; DNA: TGTGCCACCAGTGATCGCACTAGCGGGAGAAATGAGCAGTTCTTC; size: -; V: TRBV24-1; J: TRBJ2-1; D: TRBD2
CDR3: CASSLLAGATDTQYF; DNA: TGTGCCAGCAGCTTACTAGCGGGGGCCACAGATACGCAGTATTTT; size: -; V: TRBV11-2; J: TRBJ2-3; D: TRBD2
CDR3: CATSRGRTGPNQPQHF; DNA: TGTGCCACCAGCAGAGGGAGGACAGGGCCGAATCAGCCCCAGCATTTT; size: -; V: TRBV15; J: TRBJ1-5; D: TRBD1
CDR3: CASSESSSDPENEQFF; DNA: TGCGCCAGCAGTGAGTCGAGTAGCGACCCGGAGAATGAGCAGTTCTTC; size: -; V: TRBV10-1; J: TRBJ2-1; D: -
CDR3: CASSLRDSYNEQFF; DNA: TGCGCCAGCAGCCTCAGGGATTCCTACAATGAGCAGTTCTTC; size: -; V: TRBV4-1; J: TRBJ2-1; D: -
CDR3: CASSLQGFPANYGYTF; DNA: TGTGCCAGCTCCTTACAGGGATTCCCGGCTAACTATGGCTACACCTTC; size: once; V: TRBV28; J: TRBJ1-2; D: -
CDR3: CASSLGTGRFSDNEQFF; DNA: TGCGCCAGCAGCTTGGGGACAGGGAGGTTCTCCGACAATGAGCAGTTCTTC; size: -; V: TRBV5-1; J: TRBJ2-1; D: TRBD1
CDR3: CSVVGGLAGDRTDTQYF; DNA: TGCAGCGTTGTGGGGGGACTAGCGGGAGATCGCACAGATACGCAGTATTTT; size: -; V: TRBV29-1; J: TRBJ2-3; D: TRBD2
CDR3: CASRGTGYNEQFF; DNA: TGTGCCAGTAGAGGGACAGGGTACAATGAGCAGTTCTTC; size: -; V: TRBV6-5; J: TRBJ2-1; D: TRBD1
CDR3: CASSSPGTSGSNEQFF; DNA: TGTGCCAGCAGCTCCCCCGGGACTAGCGGTTCGAATGAGCAGTTCTTC; size: -; V: TRBV3-1/TRBV3-2; J: TRBJ2-1; D: TRBD2
CDR3: CASSLSYQPQHF; DNA: TGTGCCAGCAGTCTGTCGTATCAGCCCCAGCATTTT; size: -; V: TRBV28; J: TRBJ1-5; D: -
CDR3: CASSPPGGNYGYTF; DNA: TGTGCCAGCAGCCCCCCGGGGGGGAACTATGGCTACACCTTC; size: -; V: TRBV5-4; J: TRBJ1-2; D: -
CDR3: CASSLPGWAGNTGELFF; DNA: TGCGCCAGCAGCCTTCCGGGATGGGCGGGGAACACCGGGGAGCTGTTTTTT; size: -; V: TRBV10-2; J: TRBJ2-2; D: -
CDR3: CASSPGTNSGGVYGYTF; DNA: TGTGCCAGCAGTCCCGGGACTAACTCAGGGGGCGTCTATGGCTACACCTTC; size: few; V: TRBV28; J: TRBJ1-2; D: TRBD1
CDR3: CAISETGTSFPDTQYF; DNA: TGTGCCATCAGTGAAACTGGGACTAGTTTCCCAGATACGCAGTATTTT; size: -; V: TRBV10-3; J: TRBJ2-3; D: TRBD2
CDR3: CASSLGQGALPLHF; DNA: TGTGCCAGCAGCTTGGGACAGGGGGCCCTACCCCTCCACTTT; size: -; V: TRBV5-6; J: TRBJ1-6; D: TRBD1
CDR3: CASSEAARYEQYF; DNA: TGTGCCAGCAGTGAAGCGGCTAGATACGAGCAGTACTTC; size: -; V: TRBV2; J: TRBJ2-7; D: -
CDR3: CASSQEMWTGLGYGYTF; DNA: TGTGCCAGCAGCCAAGAAATGTGGACAGGGCTTGGATATGGCTACACCTTC; size: -; V: TRBV3-1/TRBV3-2; J: TRBJ1-2; D: TRBD1
CDR3: CASSLTDGGNQPQHF; DNA: TGTGCCAGCAGCTTGACCGACGGGGGCAATCAGCCCCAGCATTTT; size: few; V: TRBV5-6; J: TRBJ1-5; D: -
CDR3: CASSFRTGAYEQYF; DNA: TGTGCCAGCAGCTTTCGGACAGGGGCCTACGAGCAGTACTTC; size: -; V: TRBV7-9; J: TRBJ2-7; D: TRBD1
CDR3: CASRDQGAWYGYTF; DNA: TGTGCCAGCAGGGATCAGGGGGCATGGTATGGCTACACCTTC; size: -; V: TRBV6-5; J: TRBJ1-2; D: TRBD1